This T cell receptor (beta chain) was found in a study of post-analysis software for immune sequencing data. This clonotype came up a few times. Its specificity is unknown. Study results and caveats: TRBV segments more frequent in patients than in controls numbered five and included TRBV5-6, TRBV5-1 and TRBV20-1.

The CDR3 runs to 15 residues. Germline V gene data show CDR1 as SGHKS and CDR2 as YYEKEE (reference sequence). V was shortened by 0 bases and J by 1 base, with 10 bases between the two germline ends. cDNA libraries of TCR beta carried unique molecular identifiers. Researchers reported 400,000 to 550,000 cDNA molecules coming from approximately 1 to 10 million T cells. TCRdb used MiXCR to reprocess the PCR reads, holding one entry per CDR3 protein. The sample records about half a million distinct CDR3 sequences, 30% to 40% being singletons. This chain links TRBV5-5 with TRBJ2-5; D uncertain. What was sequenced was blood. This TCR was sampled from a girl aged 2-17 years with multiple sclerosis. The CDR3 region has the DNA TGTGCCAGCAGCTTGGGACCGCAGGCCCAAGAGACCCAGTACTTC. Its protein is CASSLGPQAQETQYF.